These 10 T cell receptor beta chains came from one sample sequenced in a study of vaccination effects on CD4 cells after COVID-19. Following an approximately 9-day culture, CD4+ T cells were purified. Of the BNT162b2 and mRNA-1273 vaccines, participants received two doses of one or the other. Clones were sequenced by immunoSEQ multiplex PCR, and TCRdb holds only the in-frame ones, with some missing. The sample yields tens of thousands of clones, around 69% seen once. These TCRs are of unknown antigen specificity. Here the sequenced sample was CD4+ T cells from PBMCs cultured without peptide, taken after COVID-19 vaccination. These receptors were collected from a human donor who received a COVID-19 vaccine.

This rearrangement joins TRBV18 to TRBJ2-7; no reliable D call. The V gene lost 2 bases and the J gene lost 0 bases, with 5 bases spanning the gap. CDR1 is KGHSH and CDR2 is LQKENI in the germline V gene. The CDR3 length is 13 residues. CDR3 sequence reads: CASSPGDSYEQYV. CDR3 coding DNA: TGTGCCAGCTCACCAGGGGACTCCTACGAGCAGTACGTC.

This chain connects TRBV21-1 to TRBJ1-1; the table's TRBD1 call for D was not verified on the DNA. TRBV21-1 is listed as a pseudogene. This CDR3 has 15 amino acids. Here the CDR3 DNA reads TGTGCCAGCAGGCGTTCCAGGGTTAAGAACACTGAAGCTTTCTTT. Protein: CASRRSRVKNTEAFF.

The chain uses TRBV27 and TRBJ2-2, with D perhaps matching TRBD1 (6 bases). The CDR3 totals 17 residues. The V end was cut by 5 bases, the J end by 1 base, with 17 bases between. The germline V gene has CDR1 MNHEY and CDR2 SMNVEV (reference sequence). The CDR3 sequence: CASSRTPGHQNTGELFF. The CDR3 DNA sequence: TGTGCCAGCAGTCGGACGCCGGGACACCAGAACACCGGGGAGCTGTTTTTT.

The chain is built from TRBV24-1 and TRBJ2-5; D call uncertain. Germline CDR1 is KGHDR and CDR2 is SFDVKD. With 9 bases removed from V and 5 bases from J, the gap between germline ends came to 12 bases. The CDR3 sequence is 12 residues long. The CDR3 DNA sequence: TGTGCCACCGCGCAGGTGGGGGAGACCCAGTACTTC. Protein product: CATAQVGETQYF.

The genes are TRBV12-3 or TRBV12-4 and TRBJ1-5, with unresolved D. CDR3 size: 11 residues. Trimming removed 6 bases at V and 11 bases at J, with 11 bases between. The CDR3 is CASRGRSAQHF. CDR3 DNA: TGTGCCAGCAGGGGGAGGTCAGCCCAGCATTTT.

This chain links TRBV14 with TRBJ2-1; 8 bases fit TRBD1. Trimming removed 0 bases from V and 0 bases from J; junction bases left unmatched: 4. This CDR3 is 17 amino acids long. Germline V gives CDR1 SGHDN, CDR2 FVKESK. This CDR3 reads CASSQDPGQGSYNEQFF. The CDR3 DNA is TGTGCCAGCAGCCAAGATCCTGGACAGGGCTCCTACAATGAGCAGTTCTTC.

The chain carries TRBV5-8 and TRBJ2-5; D is possibly TRBD1 (5 bases). V was cut by 4 bases and J by 2 bases, with 12 bases left in between. The CDR3 contains 14 residues. Germline CDR1 SGHTS, CDR2 YDEGEE. The chain's CDR3 is CASSPWTRQETQYF. DNA for the CDR3: TGTGCCAGCAGCCCCTGGACACGACAAGAGACCCAGTACTTC.

J is TRBJ2-2 and V is TRBV5-4; no firm D call. CDR3 length: 13 residues. The V end was cut by 1 base, the J end by 1 base, with 2 bases between. CDR1 and CDR2 (germline): SGHNT, YYREEE (reference sequence). The CDR3 spells CASSLQNTGELFF. The CDR3 DNA sequence: TGTGCCAGCAGCTTGCAGAACACCGGGGAGCTGTTTTTT.

The chain combines TRBV24-1 with TRBJ2-5; 7 bases map to TRBD1. This CDR3 is 16 amino acids long. CDR1 is KGHDR and CDR2 is SFDVKD in the germline V gene. V was pared by 4 bases and J by 5 bases, with 12 bases of the junction left unmatched. The CDR3 loop is CATSDDRQGRGETQYF. In nucleotides, the CDR3 is TGTGCCACCAGTGACGACCGACAGGGAAGGGGGGAGACCCAGTACTTC.

The genes are TRBV7-8 and TRBJ2-1; no clear D gene. V shed 2 bases and J shed 4 bases, with 18 bases lying between them. The CDR3 extends over 17 amino acids. Germline lookup yields CDR1 SGHVS and CDR2 FQNEAQ. Written as DNA, the CDR3 is TGTGCCAGCAGCTTAATTCTTTTCCAGACCCGGTACAATGAGCAGTTCTTC. This codes for CASSLILFQTRYNEQFF.